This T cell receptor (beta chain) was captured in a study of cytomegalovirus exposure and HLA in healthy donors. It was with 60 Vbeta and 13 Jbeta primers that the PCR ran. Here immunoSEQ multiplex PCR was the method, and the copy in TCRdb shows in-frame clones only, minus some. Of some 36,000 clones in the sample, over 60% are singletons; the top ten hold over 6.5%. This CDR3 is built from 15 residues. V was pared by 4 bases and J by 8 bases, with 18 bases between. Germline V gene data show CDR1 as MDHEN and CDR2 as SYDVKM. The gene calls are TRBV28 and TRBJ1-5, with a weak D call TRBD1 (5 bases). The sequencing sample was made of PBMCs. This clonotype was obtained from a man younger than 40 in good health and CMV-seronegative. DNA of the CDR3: TGTGCCAGCAGTTCTCGGACGGGAGGGGAAGAGCCCCAGCATTTT. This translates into CASSSRTGGEEPQHF.